This TCR beta chain is drawn from a study of blood T cells in healthy people across ages. Using a J-beta primer mix together with a sample-barcoded 5' primer, a second PCR was run for roughly 7 to 11 cycles. Individual samples furnished no less than 2.5 million CDR3-containing paired-end reads apiece. TCRdb reanalysed the 5' RACE reads using MiXCR and keeps one entry per CDR3 protein. This table holds hundreds of thousands of distinct CDR3 sequences, approximately 31% found once. CDR3 length: 15 residues. Germline assignment: CDR1 MNHNY and CDR2 SVGAGI (reference sequence). Trimming cost V 0 bases and J 3 bases, with 12 bases left between them.

Sequencing was done on a sample of blood. The clonotype was recovered from an elderly woman in good health. The chain uses TRBV6-6 and TRBJ2-7; the D call may be TRBD1 or TRBD2 (6 bases each). The CDR3 nucleotides read TGTGCCAGCAGTTACTCGGGCGGGACAAACTACGAGCAGTACTTC. This gives the protein CASSYSGGTNYEQYF.